These T cell receptor beta chains were read from a single sample in a study of T cell responses to AZD1222 COVID-19 vaccine. Here immunoSEQ multiplex PCR was the method, and the copy in TCRdb shows in-frame clones only, minus some. The sample includes about 130,000 clones, 92% of them seen just once. Sequencing used peripheral blood, obtained on day 0 of AZD1222 vaccination. Every receptor here comes from an adult in good health. Each CDR3 is given with its conserved first and last residue. The D gene is left open where the match is weak. Where a row states a size, it is once, few, many or the class of an expanded clone; other rows omit it.

clone_size,d_call,j_call,v_call,cdr3_aa,cdr3_nt
NA,NA,TRBJ1-6,TRBV10-1,CASSIIGRTHALHF,TGCGCCAGCAGTATTATCGGACGCACTCATGCCCTCCACTTT
NA,NA,TRBJ1-1,TRBV7-3,CASSLTTGGSSEAFF,TGTGCCAGCAGCTTAACGACCGGGGGGTCATCTGAAGCTTTCTTT
NA,NA,TRBJ2-5,TRBV6-5,CASSPLDRQETQYF,TGTGCCAGCAGTCCCTTGGACAGACAAGAGACCCAGTACTTC
NA,NA,TRBJ2-1,TRBV11-2,CASSTGGNEQFF,TGTGCCAGCAGCACCGGGGGCAATGAGCAGTTCTTC
NA,TRBD2,TRBJ2-5,TRBV6-5,CASRPRGDQETQYF,TGTGCCAGCAGGCCTCGGGGGGACCAAGAGACCCAGTACTTC
NA,NA,TRBJ2-5,TRBV7-3,CASSFRVYQETQYF,TGTGCCAGCAGCTTCCGGGTCTACCAAGAGACCCAGTACTTC
NA,NA,TRBJ1-4,TRBV3-1/TRBV3-2,CASSSYAGGNEKLFF,TGTGCCAGCAGCTCGTACGCGGGGGGCAATGAAAAACTGTTTTTT
NA,NA,TRBJ1-1,TRBV6-5,CASSYLGRNTEAFF,TGTGCCAGCAGTTACTTGGGACGGAACACTGAAGCTTTCTTT
NA,NA,TRBJ2-5,TRBV6-4,CASSGLGDAETQYF,TGTGCCAGCAGTGGTTTGGGGGATGCAGAGACCCAGTACTTC
NA,TRBD2,TRBJ2-1,TRBV27,CASIPSGGDFHEQFF,TGTGCCAGCATCCCTAGCGGGGGGGATTTCCATGAGCAGTTCTTC
NA,TRBD1,TRBJ1-5,TRBV3-1/TRBV3-2,CASSHRMGQGAFSNQPQHF,TGTGCCAGCAGCCACAGAATGGGACAGGGGGCGTTTAGCAATCAGCCCCAGCATTTT
NA,NA,TRBJ1-2,TRBV5-1,CASSPGPENYGYTF,TGCGCCAGCAGCCCGGGACCAGAGAACTATGGCTACACCTTC
once,NA,TRBJ2-2,TRBV6-2/TRBV6-3,CASSYSGLPAGELFF,TGTGCCAGCAGTTACTCGGGACTCCCCGCGGGGGAGCTGTTTTTT
NA,NA,TRBJ2-5,TRBV3-1/TRBV3-2,CASRSRDETQYF,TGTGCCAGCCGATCCAGAGACGAGACCCAGTACTTC
NA,NA,TRBJ2-2,TRBV7-9,CASSDLIATGELFF,TGTGCCAGCTCCGACTTAATCGCCACCGGGGAGCTGTTTTTT
NA,NA,TRBJ1-2,TRBV7-9,CASSVVNYGYTF,TGTGCCAGCAGCGTAGTTAACTATGGCTACACCTTC
few,NA,TRBJ2-4,TRBV12-3/TRBV12-4,CASSPTLYIQYF,TGTGCCAGCAGTCCCACCCTTTACATTCAGTACTTC
NA,TRBD1,TRBJ1-6,TRBV5-5,CASSPGQVISYNSPLHF,TGTGCCAGCAGCCCCGGACAGGTTATCTCCTATAATTCACCCCTCCACTTT
NA,NA,TRBJ1-6,TRBV12-1,CASSSRTGRSSYNSPLHF,TGTGCCAGCAGCTCTAGGACAGGCCGGAGCTCCTATAATTCACCCCTCCACTTT
NA,TRBD1,TRBJ2-1,TRBV5-1,CASSLNRGDYNEQFF,TGCGCCAGCAGCTTGAACAGGGGTGATTACAATGAGCAGTTCTTC
NA,TRBD1,TRBJ1-1,TRBV11-2,CASSLTGGRVTEAFF,TGTGCCAGCAGCCTTACAGGGGGCCGGGTCACTGAAGCTTTCTTT
NA,TRBD1,TRBJ1-2,TRBV5-4,CASNPGTGGGYTF,TGTGCCAGCAACCCCGGGACAGGGGGAGGCTACACCTTC
few,NA,TRBJ2-7,TRBV7-2,CASSLVEKSYEQYF,TGTGCCAGCAGCTTAGTAGAGAAAAGCTACGAGCAGTACTTC
NA,NA,TRBJ2-7,TRBV5-1,CASSTDTSSYEQYF,TGCGCCAGCAGCACGGACACCAGCTCCTACGAGCAGTACTTC
NA,NA,TRBJ1-2,TRBV12-3/TRBV12-4,CASSLTAYGYTF,TGTGCCAGCAGCCTTACAGCGTATGGCTACACCTTC
once,NA,TRBJ1-2,TRBV27,CASSLVGTKAFYGYTF,TGTGCCAGCAGTTTAGTGGGGACAAAGGCGTTCTATGGCTACACCTTC
NA,NA,TRBJ2-1,TRBV5-5,CASSPGVVTDNEQFF,TGTGCCAGCAGCCCGGGAGTGGTGACCGACAATGAGCAGTTCTTC
NA,NA,TRBJ1-6,TRBV14,CASSRSDYNSPLHF,TGTGCCAGCAGCCGAAGTGACTATAATTCACCCCTCCACTTT
NA,TRBD1,TRBJ2-2,TRBV5-1,CASSLGQVTGELFF,TGCGCCAGCAGCTTAGGACAGGTTACCGGGGAGCTGTTTTTT
NA,NA,TRBJ1-1,TRBV6-1,CASSEDGAPRTAEAFF,TGTGCCAGCAGTGAAGATGGGGCGCCGAGGACAGCTGAAGCTTTCTTT
NA,NA,TRBJ2-2,TRBV5-1,CASSLGGWRTGELFF,TGCGCCAGCAGCTTGGGAGGGTGGCGCACCGGGGAGCTGTTTTTT
once,NA,TRBJ2-7,TRBV30,CAWSGRSTGLATGEQYF,TGTGCCTGGAGTGGAAGGTCGACAGGCCTCGCTACAGGCGAGCAGTACTTC
NA,NA,TRBJ1-2,TRBV5-1,CASSLDRDYGYTF,TGCGCCAGCAGCTTGGACAGGGACTATGGCTACACCTTC
NA,TRBD1,TRBJ1-2,TRBV10-2,CASSESQGRGYTF,TGCGCCAGCAGTGAGTCACAGGGGCGAGGCTACACCTTC
few,TRBD1,TRBJ1-1,TRBV18,CASSPTGGAEAFF,TGTGCCAGCTCACCGACAGGGGGAGCTGAAGCTTTCTTT
NA,TRBD1,TRBJ1-1,TRBV5-4,CASSDGEGGITEAFF,TGTGCCAGCAGCGACGGGGAAGGGGGCATCACTGAAGCTTTCTTT
NA,TRBD1,TRBJ1-4,TRBV5-8,CASSLRQGVKTNEKLFF,TGTGCCAGCAGCTTGCGGCAGGGGGTTAAAACTAATGAAAAACTGTTTTTT